The 28 T cell receptor beta chains below were found in one sample sequenced in a study of T cell repertoires in cytomegalovirus infection. TCRdb processed the reads anew with MiXCR; each CDR3 protein has one entry. This table has about 570,000 distinct CDR3 sequences, approximately 40% appearing once. These receptors have no identified antigens. This material consisted of cultured PBMCs, taken from culture after CMV antigen stimulation. The origin of the receptors is a human donor in good health (CMV status not recorded). Some clones in this sample may be carry-over from other donors' samples.

This clonotype was seen a handful of times. The chain joins TRBV4-2 to TRBJ1-3, with D possibly matching TRBD1 (5 bases). CDR1 is LGHNA, CDR2 YNFKEQ, per germline. The ends were cut back, 0 bases at V and 4 bases at J, with 19 bases in the middle. The CDR3 is 18 amino acids. The CDR3 region is CASSQDPWGIGGGNTIYF. The DNA for the CDR3 is TGTGCCAGCAGCCAAGATCCCTGGGGGATCGGCGGGGGAAACACCATATATTTT.

The gene calls are TRBV3-1 and TRBJ1-3, with a possible D match to TRBD1 (6 bases). V lost 4 bases and J lost 3, with 13 bases in between. The V gene's germline CDR1 is LGHDT and CDR2 YNNKEL (reference sequence). The CDR3 runs 15 residues. CDR3 in amino acids: CASSPDWGLGNTIYF. CDR3 nucleotides: TGTGCCAGCAGCCCCGATTGGGGGCTTGGAAACACCATATATTTT.

The chain recombines TRBV20-1 with TRBJ2-1; 14 bases agree with TRBD2. The V gene's germline CDR1 is DFQATT and CDR2 SNEGSKA (reference sequence). There are 17 residues in the CDR3. V lost 0 bases to trimming and J lost 6 bases; unmatched junction nucleotides: 7. The CDR3 DNA is TGCAGTGCTAGAGATCTTATCGGACTAGCGGGAGGCAATGAGCAGTTCTTC. Amino acids: CSARDLIGLAGGNEQFF.

This clonotype was observed a handful of times. The chain is built from TRBV12-3 or TRBV12-4 and TRBJ2-5, with D uncertain. Trimming removed 3 bases at V and 2 bases at J, with 10 bases between. The CDR3 spans 14 residues. The CDR3 sequence is CASSFRQSQETQYF. The CDR3 nucleotides are TGTGCCAGCAGTTTTAGGCAGAGTCAAGAGACCCAGTACTTC.

This clonotype was seen repeatedly, ten times or more. The genes are TRBV7-2 and TRBJ1-5; the D is unclear. Between the trimmed V and J ends, which lost 5 bases and 7 bases, there was a span of 18 bases. Germline V gene sequence: CDR1 SGHTA, CDR2 FQGNSA. This CDR3 is 15 amino acids long. The CDR3 DNA reads as TGTGCCAGCAGCACCCTATGGAGCCGGGAGCAGCCCCAGCATTTT. As protein: CASSTLWSREQPQHF.

V and J are TRBV2 and TRBJ2-7; TRBD1 agrees at 7 bases. V lost 5 bases, J lost 5 bases, and 12 bases stayed unmatched. The CDR3 is 15 residues long. The germline CDR1 and CDR2 sequences are SNHLY and FYNNEI. The CDR3 reads CASSHPPRGIHEQYF. CDR3 in DNA: TGTGCCAGCAGTCATCCCCCCAGGGGGATACACGAGCAGTACTTC.

This clonotype has a handful of counts. The chain links TRBV7-2 to TRBJ2-7; D is possibly TRBD2 (7 bases). The CDR3 runs 16 residues. Germline V gives CDR1 SGHTA, CDR2 FQGNSA. Between the trimmed V and J ends, which lost 1 base and 4 bases, there was a span of 17 bases. CDR3: CASSLGRGPLWYEQYF. The CDR3 DNA reads as TGTGCCAGCAGCTTAGGGCGGGGGCCCCTATGGTACGAGCAGTACTTC.

This clonotype was seen only a few times. The V gene is TRBV6-2 or TRBV6-3, the J gene TRBJ2-1; 14 bases fit TRBD2. The CDR3 contains 16 residues. Germline trimming cut 6 bases from V and 3 bases from J; bases unmatched to any gene: 4. Germline V gene sequence: CDR1 MNHEY, CDR2 SVGEGT. The CDR3 DNA is TGTGCCAGCAGCAGGACTAGCGGGAGGCGCTACAATGAGCAGTTCTTC. It translates to CASSRTSGRRYNEQFF.

This clonotype was detected only a few times. This chain joins TRBV5-4 and TRBJ2-3; 9 bases line up with TRBD2. Germline lookup yields CDR1 SGHNT and CDR2 YYREEE (reference sequence). The CDR3 length is 14 residues. The CDR3 spells CATEASGVTDTQYF. CDR3 bases: TGTGCTACTGAGGCTAGCGGGGTTACAGATACGCAGTATTTT.

The CDR3 DNA follows: TGTGCCAGCAGCCCCGGGCTAGCGGGGGGACCCAATGAGCAGTTCTTC. Translating gives CASSPGLAGGPNEQFF. This chain uses TRBV5-4 with TRBJ2-1; 11 nucleotides align to TRBD2. V lost 4 bases, J lost 6 bases, and 9 bases stayed unmatched. Per the germline V gene, CDR1 is SGHNT and CDR2 is YYREEE (reference sequence). The CDR3 is made up of 16 amino acids.

V gene TRBV28 combines with J gene TRBJ2-3, with D possibly being TRBD2 (7 bases). The CDR3 runs to 16 residues. Trimming stripped 2 bases from V and 2 bases from J, with 14 bases between. Germline CDR1 is MDHEN and CDR2 is SYDVKM. The CDR3 here is CASSLGGGGHTDTQYF. For the CDR3, the DNA is TGTGCCAGCAGTTTAGGTGGGGGGGGCCACACAGATACGCAGTATTTT.

This clonotype was observed many times. The rearrangement uses TRBV7-2 and TRBJ1-1; no reliable D call. V gave up 6 bases and J gave up 1 base, with 9 bases separating them. The germline CDR1 and CDR2 sequences are SGHTA and FQGNSA. CDR3 length equals 13 residues. The CDR3 is CASSVHGNTEAFF. In nucleotides, the CDR3 is TGTGCCAGCAGTGTACACGGGAACACTGAAGCTTTCTTT.

The chain couples TRBV29-1 to TRBJ1-1; D not resolved. Trimming left V 0 bases short and J 1 base short, with 6 bases between. The germline V gene encodes CDR1 SQVTM and CDR2 ANQGSEA. The CDR3 extends over 13 amino acids. This CDR3 is CSVEDLKNTEAFF. In DNA, the CDR3 is TGCAGCGTTGAAGATCTTAAGAACACTGAAGCTTTCTTT.

J is TRBJ2-5 and V is TRBV6-6; 8 bases match TRBD2. The V segment lost 6 bases and the J segment 4 bases; nucleotides outside the gene matches: 4. This CDR3 has 13 amino acids. Germline CDR1 reads MNHNY; CDR2 reads SVGAGI (reference sequence). The CDR3 spells CASRVAGPETQYF. The CDR3 DNA reads as TGTGCCAGCAGAGTAGCGGGGCCAGAGACCCAGTACTTC.

The chain is built from TRBV10-3 and TRBJ2-1, with D unresolved. Deletions cut 0 bases from V and 12 bases from J, with 12 bases between. Germline V CDR1 and CDR2: ENHRY, SYGVKD. The CDR3 is made up of 13 amino acids. The CDR3 sequence: CAISESPAPGQFF. CDR3 DNA: TGTGCCATCAGTGAGTCTCCGGCACCGGGGCAGTTCTTC.

This clonotype was detected only a few times. The chain is built from TRBV4-1 and TRBJ1-2, with D perhaps matching TRBD1 (6 bases). The CDR3 consists of 14 residues. CDR1 MGHRA and CDR2 YSYEKL come from the germline V gene. Deletions cut 4 bases from V and 10 bases from J, with 19 bases between. Written as DNA, the CDR3 is TGCGCCAGCAGCCCCTGGGGGCGGGGAGCGGACTACACCTTC. It specifies CASSPWGRGADYTF.

In the case of this clonotype: A read error may be the cause here, since a much bigger clone is one base away. No conserved phenylalanine or tryptophan is present at the end of the CDR3, so a read error is the likely explanation. The rearrangement uses TRBV7-2 and TRBJ1-3; TRBD1 matches at 7 bases. The CDR3 extends over 14 amino acids. Germline V gene sequence: CDR1 SGHTA, CDR2 FQGNSA. V lost 5 bases to trimming and J lost 2 bases; unmatched junction nucleotides: 3. The CDR3: CASSQGEAGNTIYC. DNA of the CDR3: TGTGCCAGCAGCCAGGGGGAAGCTGGAAACACCATATATTGT.

The chain joins TRBV7-6 to TRBJ1-2; possible D gene TRBD1, 5 bases. Germline lookup yields CDR1 SGHVS and CDR2 FNYEAQ. Between the trimmed V and J ends, which lost 7 bases and 5 bases, there was a span of 17 bases. This CDR3 contains 14 residues. The chain's CDR3 is CASNHEGAGYGYTF. The CDR3 DNA is TGTGCCAGCAACCATGAAGGGGCTGGGTATGGCTACACCTTC.

About this clonotype itself: Its ends do not fully match the called genes, so a read error is possible. The chain joins TRBV11-2 to TRBJ2-1; D gene uncertain. Germline assignment: CDR1 SGHAT and CDR2 FQNNGV. This CDR3 spans 14 amino acids. The CDR3 DNA reads as TGTGCCAGCAGCTTTACTCACTCCTACAATGTGCAGTTCTTC. The encoded protein is CASSFTHSYNVQFF.

The chain is built from TRBV20-1 and TRBJ2-5; no reliable D call. Trimming cost V 3 bases and J 4 bases, with 21 bases left between them. This CDR3 is built from 16 residues. The germline V gene has CDR1 DFQATT and CDR2 SNEGSKA (reference sequence). CDR3 region: CSASRTGGRGRETQYF. CDR3 nucleotide sequence: TGCAGTGCTAGTCGAACTGGCGGCCGAGGCAGAGAGACCCAGTACTTC.

The V and J genes are TRBV7-4 and TRBJ1-4, with 7 bases fitting TRBD1. The V gene's germline CDR1 is SGHVT and CDR2 SQSDAQ. The ends lost 5 bases at V and 5 bases at J; junction bases unmatched: 8. There are 15 residues in the CDR3. The CDR3 DNA sequence: TGTGCCAGCAGCCCCTGGGGCAGGGGGAATGAAAAACTGTTTTTT. Protein product: CASSPWGRGNEKLFF.

The chain links TRBV7-9 to TRBJ2-6, with 8 bases aligning to TRBD1. With 2 bases clipped from V and 3 bases from J, the junction kept 9 bases outside the gene matches. The CDR3 covers 18 residues. Germline V CDR1 and CDR2: SEHNR, FQNEAQ (reference sequence). This chain's CDR3 is CASSLRSQGARGANVLTF. The DNA for the CDR3 is TGTGCCAGCAGCTTAAGGAGCCAGGGGGCGCGTGGGGCCAACGTCCTGACTTTC.

The chain links TRBV7-9 to TRBJ2-5, with 9 nucleotides matching TRBD1. This CDR3 contains 14 residues. Losses at the gene ends were 5 bases for V and 2 bases for J; bases not matched to a gene: 3. Germline CDR1 is SEHNR and CDR2 is FQNEAQ (reference sequence). The chain's CDR3 is CASSIGQGQETQYF. The CDR3 DNA sequence: TGTGCCAGCAGCATCGGACAGGGGCAAGAGACCCAGTACTTC.

V usage is TRBV6-5 and J usage is TRBJ2-2; the D gene is possibly TRBD2 (5 bases). The germline V and J ends were trimmed by 3 bases and 5 bases, with 16 bases remaining between them. This CDR3 is 16 amino acids long. CDR1 is MNHEY and CDR2 is SVGAGI in the germline V gene. CDR3 region: CASSYTRETGTGELFF. CDR3 DNA: TGTGCCAGCAGTTATACTAGGGAGACGGGGACCGGGGAGCTGTTTTTT.

This clonotype was counted only a few times. This chain joins TRBV27 and TRBJ1-4, with D perhaps matching TRBD1 (5 bases). V was shortened by 6 bases and J by 8 bases, with 13 bases between the two germline ends. This CDR3 has 13 amino acids. Germline V lookup: CDR1 MNHEY, CDR2 SMNVEV (reference sequence). CDR3 loop: CASRLTEGEKLFF. CDR3 nucleotide sequence: TGTGCCAGCAGATTAACAGAGGGGGAAAAACTGTTTTTT.

This clonotype is a singleton in its sample. V and J are TRBV6-2 or TRBV6-3 and TRBJ2-5; D might be TRBD1 or TRBD2, each matching 6 bases. CDR1 is MNHEY and CDR2 is SVGEGT in the germline V gene. The CDR3 consists of 14 residues. V gave up 6 bases and J gave up 3 bases, with 14 bases separating them. The CDR3 spells CASSQRGPKETQYF. CDR3 sequence (DNA): TGTGCCAGCAGCCAACGGGGGCCTAAAGAGACCCAGTACTTC.

The rearrangement uses TRBV7-9 and TRBJ2-5; D is possibly TRBD1 (5 bases). This CDR3 region has 14 residues. Germline V gene data show CDR1 as SEHNR and CDR2 as FQNEAQ (reference sequence). The V end lost 3 bases, the J end lost 1 base, and 9 bases lay between the germline ends. The CDR3 sequence is CASSFDSPQETQYF. DNA for the CDR3: TGTGCCAGCAGCTTTGACAGCCCCCAAGAGACCCAGTACTTC.

V gene TRBV10-3 combines with J gene TRBJ1-1; TRBD1 might be the D (5 bases). The CDR3 covers 16 residues. V lost 4 bases and J 1 base, leaving 16 bases between the germline ends. The germline CDR1 and CDR2 sequences are ENHRY and SYGVKD. The CDR3 reads CAISGGVRGRNTEAFF. In DNA, the CDR3 is TGTGCCATCAGTGGGGGGGTAAGGGGAAGGAACACTGAAGCTTTCTTT.